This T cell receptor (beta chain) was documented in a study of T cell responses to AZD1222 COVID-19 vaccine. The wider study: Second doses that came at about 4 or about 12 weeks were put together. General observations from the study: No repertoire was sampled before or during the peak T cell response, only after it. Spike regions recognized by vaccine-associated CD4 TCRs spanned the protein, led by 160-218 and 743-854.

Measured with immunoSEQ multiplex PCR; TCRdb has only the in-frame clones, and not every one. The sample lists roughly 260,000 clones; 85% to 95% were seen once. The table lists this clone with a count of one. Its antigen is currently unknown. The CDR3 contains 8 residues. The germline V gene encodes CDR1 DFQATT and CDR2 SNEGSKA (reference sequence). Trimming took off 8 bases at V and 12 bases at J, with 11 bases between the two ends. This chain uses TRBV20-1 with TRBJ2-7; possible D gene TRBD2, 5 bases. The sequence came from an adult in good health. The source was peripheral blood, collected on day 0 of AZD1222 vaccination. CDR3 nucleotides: TGCAGTCCTGAAGAGGGGTACTTC. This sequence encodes CSPEEGYF.